Listed below are T cell receptor beta chains from one sample, sequenced in a study of cytomegalovirus exposure and HLA in healthy donors. The repertoire was sequenced with immunoSEQ multiplex PCR; TCRdb's copy has only in-frame clones and lacks some. The profile shows around 78,000 clones, 80% of them singletons. The sample taken for sequencing was PBMCs. The receptors shown here come from a male donor in good health and CMV-seronegative. Both conserved end residues are part of each CDR3.

v_call	j_call	cdr3_aa
TRBV16	TRBJ1-4	CASSQSGRRDEKLFF
TRBV4-3	TRBJ2-5	CASSPGLPESGETQYF
TRBV7-2	TRBJ2-3	CASSLEAGGPHTQYF
TRBV7-9	TRBJ2-7	CASSPPSGGTYEQYF
TRBV27	TRBJ1-3	CASSLPLTSSGNTIYF
TRBV7-9	TRBJ1-5	CASSLSTGGQPQHF
TRBV30	TRBJ2-1	CAWSEVGGRKYNEQFF
TRBV5-4	TRBJ2-1	CASSFPGLAGVYEQFF
TRBV5-1	TRBJ1-3	CASSPGQGIAGNTIYF
TRBV28	TRBJ1-5	CASSFDSPNQPQHF
TRBV7-8	TRBJ2-7	CASTSVAYEQYF
TRBV7-9	TRBJ1-2	CSTTTGSEGYTF
TRBV9	TRBJ1-3	CASSVGSHSGNTIYF
TRBV2	TRBJ2-6	CASRELGVEGANVLTF
TRBV5-6	TRBJ2-1	CASSFQQGGYNEQFF
TRBV29-1	TRBJ2-1	CSVETESSYNEQFF
TRBV29-1	TRBJ2-7	CSVKVQGQGYEQYF
TRBV4-3	TRBJ2-1	CASSQDDSSYNEQFF
TRBV29-1	TRBJ2-3	CSLGTSGNTDTQYF
TRBV9	TRBJ2-1	CASSVGVRTSGSYNEQFF
TRBV30	TRBJ2-5	CAWNLAVSGETQYF
TRBV5-1	TRBJ2-6	CASSTGWDRVVSGANVLTF